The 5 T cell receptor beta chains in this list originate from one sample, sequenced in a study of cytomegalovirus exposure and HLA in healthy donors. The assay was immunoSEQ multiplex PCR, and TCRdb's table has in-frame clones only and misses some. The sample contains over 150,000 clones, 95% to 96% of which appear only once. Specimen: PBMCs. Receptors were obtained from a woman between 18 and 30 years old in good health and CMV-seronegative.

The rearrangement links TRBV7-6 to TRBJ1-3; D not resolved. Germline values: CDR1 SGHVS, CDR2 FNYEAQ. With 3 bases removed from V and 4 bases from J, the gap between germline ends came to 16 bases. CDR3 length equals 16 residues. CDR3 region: CASSFYDPREGNTIYF. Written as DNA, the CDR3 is TGTGCCAGCAGCTTTTACGACCCAAGGGAGGGAAACACCATATATTTT. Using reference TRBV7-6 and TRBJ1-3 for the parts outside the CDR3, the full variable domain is GAGVSQSPRYKVTKRGQDVALRCDPISGHVSLYWYRQALGQGPEFLTYFNYEAQQDKSGLPNDRFSAERPEGSISTLTIQRTEQRDSAMYRCASSFYDPREGNTIYFGEGSWLTVV.

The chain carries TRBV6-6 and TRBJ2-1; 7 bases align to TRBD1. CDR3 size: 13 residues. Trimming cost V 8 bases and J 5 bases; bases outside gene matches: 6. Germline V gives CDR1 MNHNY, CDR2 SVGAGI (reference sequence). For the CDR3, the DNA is TGTGCCAGCCACGCCGGGACAGACAATGAGCAGTTCTTC. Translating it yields CASHAGTDNEQFF.

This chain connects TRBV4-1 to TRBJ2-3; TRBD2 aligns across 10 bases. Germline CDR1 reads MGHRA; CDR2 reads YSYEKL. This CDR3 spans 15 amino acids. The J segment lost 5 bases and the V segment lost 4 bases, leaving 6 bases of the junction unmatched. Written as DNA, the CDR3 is TGCGCCAGCAGCCTAAGCGGGGGGGCCGGAGATACGCAGTATTTT. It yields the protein CASSLSGGAGDTQYF.

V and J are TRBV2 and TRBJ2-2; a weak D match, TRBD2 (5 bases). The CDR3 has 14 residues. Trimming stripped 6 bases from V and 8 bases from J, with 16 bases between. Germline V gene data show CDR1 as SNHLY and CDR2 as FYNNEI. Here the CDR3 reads CASRQSGGGGELFF. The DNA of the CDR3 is TGTGCCAGCAGACAAAGCGGAGGCGGGGGGGAGCTGTTTTTT. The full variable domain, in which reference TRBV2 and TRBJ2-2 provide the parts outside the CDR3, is EPEVTQTPSHQVTQMGQEVILRCVPISNHLYFYWYRQILGQKVEFLVSFYNNEISEKSEIFDDQFSVERPDGSNFTLKIRSTKLEDSAMYFCASRQSGGGGELFFGEGSRLTVL.

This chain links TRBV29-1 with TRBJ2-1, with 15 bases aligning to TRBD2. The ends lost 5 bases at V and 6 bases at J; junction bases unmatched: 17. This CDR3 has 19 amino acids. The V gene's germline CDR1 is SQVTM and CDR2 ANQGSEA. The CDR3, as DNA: TGCAGCGTTAGGGCATGGACTAGCGGGGGGGCTAAACCTTTCAATGAGCAGTTCTTC. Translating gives CSVRAWTSGGAKPFNEQFF.